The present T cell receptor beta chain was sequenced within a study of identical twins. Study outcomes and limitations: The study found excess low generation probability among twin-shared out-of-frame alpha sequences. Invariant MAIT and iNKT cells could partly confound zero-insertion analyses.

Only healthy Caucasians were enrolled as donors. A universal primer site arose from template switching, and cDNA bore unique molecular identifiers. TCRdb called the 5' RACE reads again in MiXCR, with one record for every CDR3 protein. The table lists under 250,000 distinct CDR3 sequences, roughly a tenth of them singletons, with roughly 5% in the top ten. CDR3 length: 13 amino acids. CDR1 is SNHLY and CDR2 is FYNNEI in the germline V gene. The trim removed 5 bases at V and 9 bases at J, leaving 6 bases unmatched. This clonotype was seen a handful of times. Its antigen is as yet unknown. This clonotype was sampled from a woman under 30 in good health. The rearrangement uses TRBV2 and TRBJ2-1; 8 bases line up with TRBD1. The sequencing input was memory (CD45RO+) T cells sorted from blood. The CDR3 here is CASSTDRGGEQFF. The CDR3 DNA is TGTGCCAGCAGTACTGACAGGGGAGGTGAGCAGTTCTTC.